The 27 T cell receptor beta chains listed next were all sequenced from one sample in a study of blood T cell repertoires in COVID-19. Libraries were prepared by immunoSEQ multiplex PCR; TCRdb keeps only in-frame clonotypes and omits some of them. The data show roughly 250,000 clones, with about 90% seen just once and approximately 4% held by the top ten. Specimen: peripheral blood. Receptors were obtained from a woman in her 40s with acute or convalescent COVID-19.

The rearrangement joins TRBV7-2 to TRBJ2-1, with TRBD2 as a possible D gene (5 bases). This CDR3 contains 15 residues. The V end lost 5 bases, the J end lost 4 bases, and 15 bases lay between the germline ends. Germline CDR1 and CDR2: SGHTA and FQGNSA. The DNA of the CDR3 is TGTGCCAGCAGCCTCAGCGGAGGCCAATACAATGAGCAGTTCTTC. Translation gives CASSLSGGQYNEQFF.

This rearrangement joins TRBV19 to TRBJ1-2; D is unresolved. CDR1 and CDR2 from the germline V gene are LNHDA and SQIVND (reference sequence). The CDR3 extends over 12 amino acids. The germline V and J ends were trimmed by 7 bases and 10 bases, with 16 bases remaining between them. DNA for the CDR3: TGTGCCAGTACCACTAGGACGGGTGACTACACCTTC. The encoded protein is CASTTRTGDYTF.

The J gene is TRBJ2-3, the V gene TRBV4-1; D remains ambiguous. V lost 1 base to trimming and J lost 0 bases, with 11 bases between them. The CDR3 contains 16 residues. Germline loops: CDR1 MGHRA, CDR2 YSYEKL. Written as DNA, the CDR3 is TGCGCCAGCAGCCAAGTCGGCGTCGGGAGCACAGATACGCAGTATTTT. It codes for CASSQVGVGSTDTQYF.

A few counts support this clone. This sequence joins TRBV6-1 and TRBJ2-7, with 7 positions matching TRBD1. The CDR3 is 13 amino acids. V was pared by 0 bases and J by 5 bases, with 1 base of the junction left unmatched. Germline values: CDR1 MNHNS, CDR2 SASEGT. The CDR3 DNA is TGTGCCAGCAGTGAAGCAGGGGGCCACGAGCAGTACGTC. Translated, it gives CASSEAGGHEQYV.

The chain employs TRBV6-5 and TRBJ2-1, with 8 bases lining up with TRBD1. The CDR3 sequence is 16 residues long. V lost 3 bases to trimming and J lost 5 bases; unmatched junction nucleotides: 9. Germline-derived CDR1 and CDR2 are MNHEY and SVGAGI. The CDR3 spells CASSYLGRGQDNEQFF. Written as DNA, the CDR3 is TGTGCCAGCAGTTATCTGGGCAGGGGGCAGGACAATGAGCAGTTCTTC.

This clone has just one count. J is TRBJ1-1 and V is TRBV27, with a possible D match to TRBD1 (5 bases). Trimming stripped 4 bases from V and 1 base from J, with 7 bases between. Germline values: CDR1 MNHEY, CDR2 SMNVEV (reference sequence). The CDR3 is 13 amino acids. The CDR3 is CASSWQGNTEAFF. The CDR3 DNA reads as TGTGCCAGCAGTTGGCAGGGGAACACTGAAGCTTTCTTT.

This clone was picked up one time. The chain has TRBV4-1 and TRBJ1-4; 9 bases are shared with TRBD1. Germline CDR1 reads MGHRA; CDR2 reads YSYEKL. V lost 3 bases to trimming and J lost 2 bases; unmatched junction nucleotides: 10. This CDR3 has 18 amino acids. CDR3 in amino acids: CASSQDGQGKGTNEKLFF. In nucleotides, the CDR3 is TGCGCCAGCAGCCAGGACGGACAGGGGAAAGGGACTAATGAAAAACTGTTTTTT.

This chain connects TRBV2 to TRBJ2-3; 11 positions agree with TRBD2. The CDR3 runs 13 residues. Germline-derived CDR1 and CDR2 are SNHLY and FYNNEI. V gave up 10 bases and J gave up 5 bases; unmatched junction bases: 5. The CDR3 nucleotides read TGTGCCACAACTAGCGGGGGAATAGATACGCAGTATTTT. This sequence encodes CATTSGGIDTQYF.

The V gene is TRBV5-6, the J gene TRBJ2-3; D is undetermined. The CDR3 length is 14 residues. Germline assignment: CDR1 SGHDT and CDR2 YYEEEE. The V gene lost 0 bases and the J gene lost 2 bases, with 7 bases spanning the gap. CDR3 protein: CASSLGLYTDTQYF. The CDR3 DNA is TGTGCCAGCAGCTTGGGGCTTTACACAGATACGCAGTATTTT.

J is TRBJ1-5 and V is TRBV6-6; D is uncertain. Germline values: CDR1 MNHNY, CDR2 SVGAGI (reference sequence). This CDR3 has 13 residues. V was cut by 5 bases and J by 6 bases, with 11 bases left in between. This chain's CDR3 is CASSQILSQPQHF. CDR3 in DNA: TGTGCCAGCAGTCAAATACTAAGTCAGCCCCAGCATTTT.

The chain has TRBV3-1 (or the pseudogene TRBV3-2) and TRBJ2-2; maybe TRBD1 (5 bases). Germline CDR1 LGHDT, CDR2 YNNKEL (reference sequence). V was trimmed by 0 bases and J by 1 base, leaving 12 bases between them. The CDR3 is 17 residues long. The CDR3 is CASSQDLAGMNTGELFF. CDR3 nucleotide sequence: TGTGCCAGCAGCCAAGATCTGGCAGGGATGAACACCGGGGAGCTGTTTTTT.

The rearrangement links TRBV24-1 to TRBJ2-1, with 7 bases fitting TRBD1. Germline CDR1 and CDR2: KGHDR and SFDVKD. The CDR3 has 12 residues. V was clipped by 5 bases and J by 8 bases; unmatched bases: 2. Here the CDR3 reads CATSGQGDEQFF. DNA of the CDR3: TGTGCCACCAGTGGCCAGGGGGATGAGCAGTTCTTC.

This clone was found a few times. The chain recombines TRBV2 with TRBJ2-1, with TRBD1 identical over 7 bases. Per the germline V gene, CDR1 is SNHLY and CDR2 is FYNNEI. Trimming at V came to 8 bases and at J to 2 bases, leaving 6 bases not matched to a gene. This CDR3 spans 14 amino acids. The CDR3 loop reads CASAEQGAYNEQFF. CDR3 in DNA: TGTGCCAGCGCCGAGCAGGGGGCCTACAATGAGCAGTTCTTC.

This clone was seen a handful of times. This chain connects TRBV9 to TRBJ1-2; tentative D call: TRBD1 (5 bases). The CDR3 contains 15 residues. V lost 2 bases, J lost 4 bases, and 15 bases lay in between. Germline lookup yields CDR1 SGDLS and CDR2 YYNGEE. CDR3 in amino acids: CASSVENGRGYGYTF. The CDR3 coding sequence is TGTGCCAGCAGCGTGGAGAATGGTAGGGGCTATGGCTACACCTTC.

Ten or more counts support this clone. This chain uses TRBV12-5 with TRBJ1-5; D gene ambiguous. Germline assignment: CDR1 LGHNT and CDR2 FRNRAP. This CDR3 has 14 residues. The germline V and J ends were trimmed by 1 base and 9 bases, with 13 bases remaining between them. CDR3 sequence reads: CASGLGGQVSPQHF. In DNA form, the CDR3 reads TGTGCTAGTGGTTTGGGTGGGCAGGTATCGCCCCAGCATTTT.

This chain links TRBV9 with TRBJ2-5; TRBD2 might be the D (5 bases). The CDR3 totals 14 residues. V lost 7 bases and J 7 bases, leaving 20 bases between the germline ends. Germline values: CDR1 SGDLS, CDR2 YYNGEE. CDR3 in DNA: TGTGCCAGCCTCCCTAGCTCTGCGGGCGGGACCCAGTACTTC. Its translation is CASLPSSAGGTQYF.

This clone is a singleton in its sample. The CDR3 protein is CASSQTGGYGYTF. The CDR3 nucleotides are TGTGCCAGCAGCCAGACAGGGGGTTATGGCTACACCTTC. The chain recombines TRBV12-3 or TRBV12-4 with TRBJ1-2, with 9 bases aligning to TRBD1. This CDR3 has 13 amino acids. The V gene end was trimmed by 6 bases and the J gene end by 5 bases; junction bases not matched to a gene: 4.

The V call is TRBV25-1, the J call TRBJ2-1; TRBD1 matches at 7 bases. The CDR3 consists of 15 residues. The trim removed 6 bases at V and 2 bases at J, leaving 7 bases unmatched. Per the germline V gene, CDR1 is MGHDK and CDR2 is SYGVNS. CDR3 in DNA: TGTGCCAGCAGACAGACAGGGAGACCCTACAATGAGCAGTTCTTC. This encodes CASRQTGRPYNEQFF.

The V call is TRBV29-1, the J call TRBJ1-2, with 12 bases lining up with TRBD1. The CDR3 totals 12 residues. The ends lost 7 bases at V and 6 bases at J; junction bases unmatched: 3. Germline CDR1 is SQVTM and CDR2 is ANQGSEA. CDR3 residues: CSGGTGGNGYTF. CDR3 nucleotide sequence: TGCAGCGGGGGGACAGGGGGCAATGGCTACACCTTC.

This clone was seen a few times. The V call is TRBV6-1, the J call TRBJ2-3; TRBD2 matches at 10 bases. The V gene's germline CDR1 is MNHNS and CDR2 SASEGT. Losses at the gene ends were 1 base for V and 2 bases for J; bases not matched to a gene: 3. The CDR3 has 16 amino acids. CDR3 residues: CASSEVAGGFTDTQYF. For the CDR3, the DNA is TGTGCCAGCAGTGAAGTAGCGGGGGGATTCACAGATACGCAGTATTTT.

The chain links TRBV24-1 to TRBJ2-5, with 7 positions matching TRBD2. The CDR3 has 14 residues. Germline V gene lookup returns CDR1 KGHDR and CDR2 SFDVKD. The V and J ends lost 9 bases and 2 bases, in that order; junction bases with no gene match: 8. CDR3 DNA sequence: TGTGCCACCGCCCCGGGGGGTGCACAAGAGACCCAGTACTTC. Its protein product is CATAPGGAQETQYF.

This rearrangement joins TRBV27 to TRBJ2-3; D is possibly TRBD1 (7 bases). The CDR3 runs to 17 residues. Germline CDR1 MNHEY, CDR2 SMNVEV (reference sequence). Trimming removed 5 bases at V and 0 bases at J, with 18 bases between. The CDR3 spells CASSPRAGGYSTDTQYF. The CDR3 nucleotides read TGTGCCAGCAGTCCGCGGGCAGGGGGGTATAGCACAGATACGCAGTATTTT.

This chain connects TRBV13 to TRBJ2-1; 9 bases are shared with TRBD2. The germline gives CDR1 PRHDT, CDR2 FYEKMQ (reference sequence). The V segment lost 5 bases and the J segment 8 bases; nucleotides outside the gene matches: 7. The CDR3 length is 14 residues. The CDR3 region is CASSPGLAGDEQFF. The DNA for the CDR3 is TGTGCCAGCAGCCCGGGACTAGCCGGCGATGAGCAGTTCTTC.

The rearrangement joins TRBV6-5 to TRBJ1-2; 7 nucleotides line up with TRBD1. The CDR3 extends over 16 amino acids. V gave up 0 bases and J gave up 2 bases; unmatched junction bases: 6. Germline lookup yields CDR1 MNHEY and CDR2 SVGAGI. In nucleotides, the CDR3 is TGTGCCAGCAGTTACTCGACAGGGAGTAAGAACTATGGCTACACCTTC. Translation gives CASSYSTGSKNYGYTF.

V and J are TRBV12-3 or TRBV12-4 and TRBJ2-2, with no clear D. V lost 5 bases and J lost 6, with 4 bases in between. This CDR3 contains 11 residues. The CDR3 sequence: CASSSAGELFF. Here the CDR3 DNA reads TGTGCCAGCAGTAGCGCCGGGGAGCTGTTTTTT.

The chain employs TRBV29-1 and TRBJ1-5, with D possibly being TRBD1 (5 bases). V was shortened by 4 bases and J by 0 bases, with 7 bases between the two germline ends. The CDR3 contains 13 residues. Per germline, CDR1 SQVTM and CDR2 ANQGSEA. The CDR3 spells CSVGRASNQPQHF. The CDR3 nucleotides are TGCAGCGTTGGCAGGGCTAGCAATCAGCCCCAGCATTTT.

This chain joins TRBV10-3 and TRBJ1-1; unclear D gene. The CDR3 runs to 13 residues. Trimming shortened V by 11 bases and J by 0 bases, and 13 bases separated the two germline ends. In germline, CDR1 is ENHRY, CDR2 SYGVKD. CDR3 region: CALSPDLNTEAFF. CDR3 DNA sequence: TGTGCCCTGAGCCCGGACTTGAACACTGAAGCTTTCTTT.